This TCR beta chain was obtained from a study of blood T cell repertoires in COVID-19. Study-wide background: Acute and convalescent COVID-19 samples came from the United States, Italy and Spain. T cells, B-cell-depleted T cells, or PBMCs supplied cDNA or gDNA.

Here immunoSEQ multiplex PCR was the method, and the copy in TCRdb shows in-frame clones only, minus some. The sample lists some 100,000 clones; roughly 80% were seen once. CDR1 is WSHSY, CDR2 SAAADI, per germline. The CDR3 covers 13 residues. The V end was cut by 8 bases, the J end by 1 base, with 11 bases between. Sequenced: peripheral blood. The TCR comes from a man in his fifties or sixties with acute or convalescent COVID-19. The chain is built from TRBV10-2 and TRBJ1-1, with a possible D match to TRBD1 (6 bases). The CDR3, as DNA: TGCGCCAGCTGCGGGGGCAGGAACACTGAAGCTTTCTTT. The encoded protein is CASCGGRNTEAFF.